This TCR beta chain came from a study of T cell responses to AZD1222 COVID-19 vaccine. Study context: Second doses that came at about 4 or about 12 weeks were put together. Study-wide results and limits: AZD1222 recipients seropositive at baseline numbered only six or seven. Most donors were white British and more were female, and clonal diversity was possibly underestimated.

Concerning this clone itself: Its antigen is not known.

Some clones are missing from TCRdb's copy, which holds only in-frame ones; the method was immunoSEQ multiplex PCR. The sample has roughly 190,000 clones, approximately 93% seen once. CDR3 size: 15 residues. Sequenced here: peripheral blood, sampled on day 0 of AZD1222 vaccination. This chain connects TRBV21-1 to TRBJ1-2; the table calls TRBD1, which could not be checked here. TRBV21-1 is a documented pseudogene. The receptor was derived from an adult in good health. CDR3 in DNA: TGTGCCAGCAGCATACAGGGGGGCCACAACTATGGCTACACCTTC. Protein sequence: CASSIQGGHNYGYTF.